This T cell receptor (beta chain) originates from a study of tumor and adjacent non-tumor tissue in lung cancer. Study at large: The cohort had around twelve adenocarcinoma, a couple of squamous cell and 1 small cell patients. Study conclusions and caveats: Tumor tissue had significantly higher TCR diversity than normal lung.

This sample's RNA came from whole unsorted tissue. Chemotherapy-naive patients with new lung cancer underwent thoracic surgery in China, August–November 2014. TCRbeta libraries were built with three rounds of nested PCR, modified from ARM-PCR. TCRdb re-derived calls from the multiplex PCR reads in MiXCR, one entry per CDR3 protein. This repertoire shows more than 85,000 distinct CDR3 sequences, around three fifths found once; its top ten account for roughly 15%. Regarding this clonotype: The antigen is undetermined.

V gave up 4 bases and J gave up 5 bases, with 12 bases separating them. The CDR3 has 13 amino acids. Germline V gene lookup returns CDR1 SGHRS and CDR2 YFSETQ. This chain connects TRBV5-1 to TRBJ2-5; D possibly uses TRBD1 or TRBD2 (5 bases each). This TCR derives from a man between 65 and 79 years old with non-small cell lung cancer. Material for sequencing was lung tumor tissue. CDR3 protein: CASSPGTTETQYF. The DNA of the CDR3 is TGCGCCAGCAGCCCCGGGACGACTGAGACCCAGTACTTC.